Listed below are T cell receptor beta chains from one sample, sequenced in a study of T-cell memory formation after mild COVID-19. In TCRdb, the 5' RACE reads were re-called with MiXCR into one record per CDR3 protein. There are about 88,000 distinct CDR3 sequences in the sample; 20% to 25% occur only once, and around 45% lies in the top ten. Sequencing was done on a sample of PBMCs or a T cell subset sorted from them (not recorded which). These receptors were obtained from a man between 18 and 35 years old who had mild COVID-19 (a few samples of this study predate the infection). Cell type and time point are not known. Each CDR3 is given with its conserved first and last residue. A D gene is named only where the DNA matches it firmly. Clone size is shown for a subset of rows, as once, few, many or a class of expanded clone.

size	D	V	J	CDR3	DNA
NA	TRBD1	TRBV11-3	TRBJ2-2	CASRHRTGGDTGELFF	TGTGCCAGCAGACATCGGACAGGGGGCGACACCGGGGAGCTGTTTTTT
NA	TRBD1	TRBV7-2	TRBJ2-6	CASSLALGTAGANVLTF	TGTGCCAGCAGCTTAGCGTTAGGGACAGCTGGGGCCAACGTCCTGACTTTC
NA	NA	TRBV12-3/TRBV12-4	TRBJ1-2	CASSPRGVNYGYTF	TGTGCCAGCAGCCCCCGGGGGGTTAACTATGGCTACACCTTC
NA	TRBD2	TRBV20-1	TRBJ2-3	CSARMIKAGGATDTQYF	TGCAGTGCTAGAATGATAAAAGCGGGGGGGGCCACAGATACGCAGTATTTT
few	TRBD1	TRBV7-8	TRBJ1-4	CASSLRTGNNEKLFF	TGTGCCAGCAGCTTGAGGACAGGGAATAATGAAAAACTGTTTTTT
NA	NA	TRBV15	TRBJ1-5	CATSPGQHNQPQHF	TGTGCCACCAGCCCGGGACAACACAATCAGCCCCAGCATTTT
NA	NA	TRBV4-3	TRBJ2-7	CASSQDLQVREQYF	TGCGCCAGCAGCCAAGATCTTCAAGTCCGCGAGCAGTACTTC
few	NA	TRBV2	TRBJ2-7	CASKGHGYEQYF	TGTGCCAGCAAGGGACACGGATACGAGCAGTACTTC
NA	TRBD2	TRBV6-2/TRBV6-3	TRBJ2-7	CASSYSITSGASYEQYF	TGTGCCAGCAGTTACTCCATTACTAGCGGGGCCTCCTACGAGCAGTACTTC
many	NA	TRBV28	TRBJ2-3	CASSHRDSTDTQYF	TGTGCCAGCAGTCACCGGGACAGCACAGATACGCAGTATTTT
NA	NA	TRBV3-1	TRBJ2-1	CASSQGENEQFF	TGTGCCAGCAGCCAGGGGGAGAATGAGCAGTTCTTC
NA	NA	TRBV6-2/TRBV6-3	TRBJ2-1	CASSYEGRSYNEQFF	TGTGCCAGCAGTTACGAAGGTAGATCCTACAATGAGCAGTTCTTC
NA	NA	TRBV6-1	TRBJ1-1	CAGGPEAFF	TGTGCCGGAGGACCTGAAGCTTTCTTT
few	TRBD1	TRBV4-2	TRBJ2-5	CASSQEASGQGLQETQYF	TGTGCCAGCAGCCAAGAGGCATCGGGACAGGGATTACAAGAGACCCAGTACTTC
few	TRBD2	TRBV7-9	TRBJ2-4	CASANGGGKNIQYF	TGTGCCAGCGCCAACGGCGGGGGGAAAAACATTCAGTACTTC
NA	NA	TRBV6-2/TRBV6-3	TRBJ2-3	CASSRTPRGDTQYF	TGTGCCAGCAGCCGGACTCCGAGAGGGGATACGCAGTATTTT
NA	TRBD1	TRBV7-6	TRBJ1-5	CASSSTGAPNQPQHF	TGTGCCAGCAGCTCTACAGGGGCCCCCAATCAGCCCCAGCATTTT
NA	TRBD1	TRBV15	TRBJ1-2	CATRPVGQYGGYTF	TGTGCCACCAGGCCGGTGGGACAGTACGGGGGCTACACCTTC
once	NA	TRBV7-2	TRBJ1-1	CASSLPGIGHTEAFF	TGTGCCAGCAGCTTACCAGGGATCGGGCACACTGAAGCTTTCTTT
NA	NA	TRBV4-2	TRBJ2-7	CASSQSGLVYEQYF	TGTGCCAGCAGCCAATCAGGCCTGGTCTACGAGCAGTACTTC
few	NA	TRBV5-1	TRBJ1-2	CASSLVEGSYGYTF	TGCGCCAGCAGCTTGGTGGAGGGCTCCTATGGCTACACCTTC
few	NA	TRBV29-1	TRBJ2-2	CSVDIGVPHVAGELFF	TGCAGCGTTGACATAGGGGTCCCTCATGTGGCCGGGGAGCTGTTTTTT
NA	NA	TRBV4-2	TRBJ1-5	CASSQDGYQHF	TGTGCCAGCAGCCAAGATGGGTATCAGCATTTT
NA	TRBD1	TRBV6-2/TRBV6-3	TRBJ2-2	CASSYVDRTGYPGELFF	TGTGCCAGCAGTTACGTTGATCGGACAGGGTACCCCGGGGAGCTGTTTTTT
NA	TRBD1	TRBV7-8	TRBJ1-5	CASSLGPTGGISNQPQHF	TGTGCCAGCAGCTTAGGCCCAACAGGGGGTATCAGCAATCAGCCCCAGCATTTT
NA	NA	TRBV6-2/TRBV6-3	TRBJ1-1	CASSYLGGRGTEAFF	TGTGCCAGCAGTTACCTTGGGGGCCGGGGCACTGAAGCTTTCTTT
NA	NA	TRBV6-5	TRBJ1-1	CASTPRAGPEAFF	TGTGCCAGCACCCCGCGGGCGGGTCCTGAAGCTTTCTTT
few	TRBD2	TRBV20-1	TRBJ2-3	CSARVSGEDVNTQYF	TGCAGTGCTAGAGTAAGCGGGGAGGATGTGAATACGCAGTATTTT
NA	TRBD2	TRBV7-6	TRBJ2-3	CASSLRLAGTDTQYF	TGTGCCAGCAGCCTCCGCCTAGCGGGGACAGATACGCAGTATTTT
few	NA	TRBV6-1	TRBJ1-2	CASSEARYPLNYGYTF	TGTGCCAGCAGTGAAGCAAGGTACCCACTAAACTATGGCTACACCTTC
NA	NA	TRBV6-2/TRBV6-3	TRBJ2-2	CASSLYSGELFF	TGTGCCAGCAGTTTATATTCCGGGGAGCTGTTTTTT
NA	TRBD1	TRBV4-1	TRBJ1-6	CASSHPGQGNSPLHF	TGCGCCAGCAGCCACCCGGGACAGGGTAATTCACCCCTCCACTTT
NA	TRBD1	TRBV11-2	TRBJ2-5	CASSTGQIQETQYF	TGTGCCAGCAGCACGGGACAGATCCAAGAGACCCAGTACTTC
few	NA	TRBV28	TRBJ2-6	CASSFSTSRGFGANVLTF	TGTGCCAGCAGTTTTTCCACTTCGAGGGGCTTTGGGGCCAACGTCCTGACTTTC
few	NA	TRBV7-2	TRBJ1-5	CASSSGALAQHF	TGTGCCAGCAGCTCAGGGGCTTTGGCCCAGCATTTT
few	TRBD1	TRBV13	TRBJ1-6	CASSPDRALDSPLHF	TGTGCCAGCAGCCCGGACAGGGCCCTAGACTCACCCCTCCACTTT
NA	NA	TRBV20-1	TRBJ2-6	CSARDRGSGANVLTF	TGCAGTGCTAGAGATAGGGGGTCTGGGGCCAACGTCCTGACTTTC
NA	NA	TRBV7-2	TRBJ2-3	CASTLRNGPTDTQYF	TGTGCCAGCACCCTTAGGAACGGACCCACAGATACGCAGTATTTT
few	NA	TRBV9	TRBJ2-6	CASSSRRTSGANVLTF	TGTGCCAGCAGCTCTCGCCGGACCTCTGGGGCCAACGTCCTGACTTTC
few	NA	TRBV7-9	TRBJ2-1	CASSLGLDGARYNEQFF	TGTGCCAGCAGCTTAGGTTTGGACGGAGCCCGTTACAATGAGCAGTTCTTC
few	NA	TRBV5-1	TRBJ1-1	CASSLAGGFSTEAFF	TGCGCCAGCAGCTTGGCGGGGGGCTTCTCTACTGAAGCTTTCTTT
NA	NA	TRBV9	TRBJ1-5	CASSHGSSNQPQHF	TGTGCCAGCAGCCATGGGAGTAGCAATCAGCCCCAGCATTTT
NA	NA	TRBV7-8	TRBJ2-5	CASSPLLTQYF	TGTGCCAGCAGCCCCCTCCTCACCCAGTACTTC
NA	TRBD2	TRBV12-3/TRBV12-4	TRBJ2-7	CASSLTTSGVYEQYF	TGTGCCAGCAGTCTCACGACTAGCGGGGTTTACGAGCAGTACTTC
NA	NA	TRBV4-2	TRBJ2-5	CASSEKGRRAKETQYF	TGTGCCAGCAGCGAGAAAGGACGGAGAGCTAAAGAGACCCAGTACTTC
NA	NA	TRBV27	TRBJ2-1	CASSLSWLPNNEQFF	TGTGCCAGCAGTTTATCTTGGCTACCCAACAATGAGCAGTTCTTC